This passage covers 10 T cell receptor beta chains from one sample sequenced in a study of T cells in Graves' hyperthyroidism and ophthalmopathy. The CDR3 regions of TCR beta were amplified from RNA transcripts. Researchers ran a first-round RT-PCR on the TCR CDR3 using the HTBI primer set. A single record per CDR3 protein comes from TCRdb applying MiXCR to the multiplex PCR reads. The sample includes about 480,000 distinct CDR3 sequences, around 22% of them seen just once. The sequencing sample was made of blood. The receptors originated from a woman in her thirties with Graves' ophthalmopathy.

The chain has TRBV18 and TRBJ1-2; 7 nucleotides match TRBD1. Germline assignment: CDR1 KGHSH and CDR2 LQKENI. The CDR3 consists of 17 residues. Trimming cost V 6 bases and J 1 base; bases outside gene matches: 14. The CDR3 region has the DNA TGTGCCAGCTCCGAGAGAGTGACAGGGAGGTTTAACTATGGCTACACCTTC. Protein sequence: CASSERVTGRFNYGYTF.

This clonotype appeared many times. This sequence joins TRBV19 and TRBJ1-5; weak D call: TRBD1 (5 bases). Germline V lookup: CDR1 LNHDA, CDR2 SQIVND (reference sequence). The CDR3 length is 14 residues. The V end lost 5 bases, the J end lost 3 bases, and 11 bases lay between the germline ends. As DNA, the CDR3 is TGTGCCAGTAGTTGGGACGTCCTCAATCAGCCCCAGCATTTT. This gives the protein CASSWDVLNQPQHF.

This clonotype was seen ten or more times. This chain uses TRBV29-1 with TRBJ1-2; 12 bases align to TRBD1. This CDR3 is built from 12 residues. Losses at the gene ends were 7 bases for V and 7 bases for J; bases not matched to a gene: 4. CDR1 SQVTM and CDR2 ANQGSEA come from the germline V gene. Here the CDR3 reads CSAGQGAVGYTF. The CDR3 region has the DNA TGCAGCGCGGGACAGGGGGCTGTTGGCTACACCTTC.

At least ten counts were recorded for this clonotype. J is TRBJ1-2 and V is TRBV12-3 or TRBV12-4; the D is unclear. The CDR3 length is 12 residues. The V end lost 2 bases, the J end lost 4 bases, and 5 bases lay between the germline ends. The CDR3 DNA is TGTGCCAGCAGTTTAAACATCTATGGCTACACCTTC. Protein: CASSLNIYGYTF.

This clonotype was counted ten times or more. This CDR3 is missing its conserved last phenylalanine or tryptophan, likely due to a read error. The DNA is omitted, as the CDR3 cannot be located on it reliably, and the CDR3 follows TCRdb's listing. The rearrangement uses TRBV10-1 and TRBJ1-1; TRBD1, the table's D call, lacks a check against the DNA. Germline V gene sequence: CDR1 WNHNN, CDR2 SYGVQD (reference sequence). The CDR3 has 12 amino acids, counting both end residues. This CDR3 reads CASTDRHYSRFT.

DNA for the CDR3: TGTGCCAGCATGGCAGGCCCGGGTGATGGCTACACCTTC. It encodes CASMAGPGDGYTF. The V gene is TRBV6-1, the J gene TRBJ1-2; D is unresolved. From germline, CDR1 is MNHNS and CDR2 SASEGT. The V end lost 7 bases, the J end lost 6 bases, and 15 bases lay between the germline ends. This CDR3 spans 13 amino acids.

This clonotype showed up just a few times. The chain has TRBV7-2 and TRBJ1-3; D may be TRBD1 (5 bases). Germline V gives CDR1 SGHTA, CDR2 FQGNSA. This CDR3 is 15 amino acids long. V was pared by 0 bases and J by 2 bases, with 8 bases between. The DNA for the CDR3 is TGTGCCAGCAGCTTAGCAGGGACTACTGGAAACACCATATATTTT. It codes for CASSLAGTTGNTIYF.

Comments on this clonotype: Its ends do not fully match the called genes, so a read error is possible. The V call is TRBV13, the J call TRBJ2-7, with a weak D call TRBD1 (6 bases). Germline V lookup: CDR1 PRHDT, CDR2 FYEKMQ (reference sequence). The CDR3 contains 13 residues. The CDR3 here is CASSSGHIYEQDF. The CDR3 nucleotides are TGTGCCAGCAGCTCGGGACACATCTACGAGCAGGACTTC.

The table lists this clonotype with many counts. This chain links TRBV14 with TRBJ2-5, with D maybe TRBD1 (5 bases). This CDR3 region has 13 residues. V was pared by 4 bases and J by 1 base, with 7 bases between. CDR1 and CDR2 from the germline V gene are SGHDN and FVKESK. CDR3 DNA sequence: TGTGCCAGCAGCCGACAGATCCAAGAGACCCAGTACTTC. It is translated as CASSRQIQETQYF. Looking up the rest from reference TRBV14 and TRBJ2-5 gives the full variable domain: EAGVTQFPSHSVIEKGQTVTLRCDPISGHDNLYWYRRVMGKEIKFLLHFVKESKQDESGMPNNRFLAERTGGTYSTLKVQPAELEDSGVYFCASSRQIQETQYFGPGTRLLVL.

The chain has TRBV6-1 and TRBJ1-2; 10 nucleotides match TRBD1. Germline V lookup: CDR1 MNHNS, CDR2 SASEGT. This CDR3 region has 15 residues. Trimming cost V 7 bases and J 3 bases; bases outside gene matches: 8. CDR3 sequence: CASIPRGTGDYGYTF. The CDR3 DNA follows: TGTGCCAGCATCCCCCGTGGGACAGGGGACTATGGCTACACCTTC.